This T cell receptor beta chain stems from a study of OX40 agonist ivuxolimab in advanced cancers. Profiled with immunoSEQ multiplex PCR; TCRdb holds only in-frame clones, not every one. The sample yields over 75,000 clones, about 89% seen once. The CDR3 is made up of 13 amino acids. Germline CDR1 reads SGHRS; CDR2 reads YFSETQ. V was clipped by 2 bases and J by 3 bases, with 8 bases between them. Specimen: CD4+ or CD8+ T cells sorted from blood, collected in a trial of the OX40 agonist ivuxolimab. This chain connects TRBV5-1 to TRBJ1-1; D remains unclear. This TCR was sampled from an adult with an advanced solid tumor such as melanoma, head and neck, liver or kidney cancer. The CDR3 sequence: CASSFNADTEAFF. DNA of the CDR3: TGCGCCAGCAGCTTTAACGCCGACACTGAAGCTTTCTTT. Combining the CDR3 with reference TRBV5-1 and TRBJ1-1 gives the whole variable domain KAGVTQTPRYLIKTRGQQVTLSCSPISGHRSVSWYQQTPGQGLQFLFEYFSETQRNKGNFPGRFSGRQFSNSRSEMNVSTLELGDSALYLCASSFNADTEAFFGQGTRLTVV.